These 29 T cell receptor beta chains originate from one sample sequenced in a study of sequential checkpoint blockade in melanoma (dated by TCRdb to about 2019). Libraries were constructed by the immunoSEQ multiplex PCR assay. TCRdb stores this immuneACCESS table with in-frame sequences only. Part of the clones is absent; in the studies checked, under half of the shortfall reflects unresolved V genes, and no reason is known for the rest. Counted in this sample were more than 35,000 clones; 70% to 90% of them appeared once. Jointly, the top ten make up 9.5% to 15% of the sample. What this sample's treatment or condition label stands for: randomized to nivolumab then ipilimumab (arm A) or the reverse (arm B). Sequencing was performed on CD8+ T cells sorted from blood (inferred from file names), taken from a patient given nivolumab and ipilimumab in sequence. These receptors originate from a human donor with melanoma.

The chain joins TRBV7-3 to TRBJ2-1, with D unclear. Deletions cut 4 bases from V and 0 bases from J, with 13 bases between. The CDR3 runs to 16 residues. Germline V gene data show CDR1 as SGHTA and CDR2 as FQGTGA. Here the CDR3 DNA reads TGTGCCAGCAGCTCCGCGGCGATAAGCTCCTACAATGAGCAGTTCTTC. Protein product: CASSSAAISSYNEQFF.

This clone was counted a single time. The chain carries TRBV19 and TRBJ1-2; D is possibly TRBD1 (5 bases). CDR3 size: 14 residues. Germline values: CDR1 LNHDA, CDR2 SQIVND (reference sequence). V lost 4 bases and J lost 8, with 17 bases in between. The DNA of the CDR3 is TGTGCCAGTAGTAAGGGACTGGGACTTCAAGGCTACACCTTC. The encoded protein is CASSKGLGLQGYTF.

The rearrangement joins TRBV7-9 to TRBJ2-5; 7 bases agree with TRBD1. The CDR3 consists of 10 residues. V shed 11 bases, J shed 5 bases, and the junction held 2 bases outside the gene matches. CDR1 and CDR2 (germline): SEHNR, FQNEAQ (reference sequence). This CDR3 is CAGDSETQYF. CDR3 sequence (DNA): TGTGCCGGGGACAGCGAGACCCAGTACTTC.

The chain joins TRBV7-9 to TRBJ2-7; 8 bases are a match to TRBD2. The CDR3 runs to 13 residues. J gave up 4 bases and V 6 bases, and 5 bases lay outside the gene matches. Germline lookup yields CDR1 SEHNR and CDR2 FQNEAQ (reference sequence). As DNA, the CDR3 is TGTGCCAGCAGGAGGAGCGGGAGTTACGAGCAGTACTTC. Translated, it gives CASRRSGSYEQYF.

The V gene is TRBV4-1, the J gene TRBJ2-7, with 7 bases matching TRBD2. Trimming took 0 bases from V and 3 from J; bases not matched to a gene: 2. The germline gives CDR1 MGHRA, CDR2 YSYEKL. The CDR3 loop spans 14 amino acids. CDR3 DNA: TGCGCCAGCAGCCAAGAAATAGCGGGCTACGAGCAGTACGTC. This translates into CASSQEIAGYEQYV.

The V gene is TRBV9, the J gene TRBJ2-5, with D maybe TRBD2 (6 bases). The J call is doubtful: the DNA matches TRBJ2-7 better. The CDR3 has 17 amino acids. Germline loops: CDR1 SGDLS, CDR2 YYNGEE. CDR3 nucleotides: TGTGCCAGCAGCGTAGGTGGGGCTAGCGCTAGCTCCTACGAGCAGTACTTC. This gives the protein CASSVGGASASSYEQYF.

Only one count was recorded for this clone. V gene TRBV27 combines with J gene TRBJ1-5; tentative D call: TRBD1 (5 bases). Per the germline V gene, CDR1 is MNHEY and CDR2 is SMNVEV (reference sequence). V shed 3 bases and J shed 3 bases, with 12 bases lying between them. The CDR3 runs 15 residues. The CDR3 loop is CASSFGAGLNQPQHF. CDR3 sequence (DNA): TGTGCCAGCAGTTTTGGGGCAGGGCTCAATCAGCCCCAGCATTTT.

The chain recombines TRBV7-8 with TRBJ2-2; D is perhaps TRBD2 (6 bases). Germline lookup yields CDR1 SGHVS and CDR2 FQNEAQ. The CDR3 covers 15 residues. The germline V and J ends were trimmed by 2 bases and 5 bases, with 12 bases remaining between them. The CDR3 nucleotides are TGTGCCAGCAGCTTATACGCGGGAAGTACCGGGGAGCTGTTTTTT. Translating gives CASSLYAGSTGELFF.

The rearrangement joins TRBV27 to TRBJ2-7; 8 nucleotides agree with TRBD1. Germline CDR1 and CDR2: MNHEY and SMNVEV (reference sequence). This CDR3 comprises 16 residues. J was trimmed by 4 bases and V by 4 bases; bases with no gene match: 12. The CDR3 sequence: CASSYQLRDRSYEQYF. In DNA, the CDR3 is TGTGCCAGCAGTTACCAATTACGGGACAGGTCTTACGAGCAGTACTTC.

By sample fraction, this clone is medium-sized (0.01 to 0.1%). The V and J genes are TRBV27 and TRBJ2-7; tentatively, D is TRBD1 (6 bases). Trimming pared 0 bases from V and 2 bases from J, leaving 8 bases between. The CDR3 has 14 amino acids. In germline, CDR1 is MNHEY, CDR2 SMNVEV (reference sequence). CDR3 sequence (DNA): TGTGCCAGCAGTTTATCCAGGGGACCCTACGAGCAGTACTTC. Residues: CASSLSRGPYEQYF.

The chain uses TRBV9 and TRBJ1-2; D might be TRBD1 (5 bases). Germline CDR1 and CDR2: SGDLS and YYNGEE. V was cut by 0 bases and J by 8 bases, with 17 bases left in between. The CDR3 covers 15 residues. DNA for the CDR3: TGTGCCAGCAGCGTAGGCGCAGGGCCGGCGGGGGGCTACACCTTC. Its protein is CASSVGAGPAGGYTF.

V is TRBV7-3 and J is TRBJ2-1; TRBD2 matches 11 bases. CDR1 is SGHTA and CDR2 is FQGTGA in the germline V gene. This CDR3 is built from 18 residues. The junction had 7 bases not matched to a gene; V was cut back by 0 bases and J by 3 bases. This CDR3 reads CASSLTAGGLADYNEQFF. For the CDR3, the DNA is TGTGCCAGCAGCTTAACGGCCGGGGGACTAGCGGACTACAATGAGCAGTTCTTC.

V gene TRBV5-4 combines with J gene TRBJ2-5; 8 bases map to TRBD1. Germline V lookup: CDR1 SGHNT, CDR2 YYREEE (reference sequence). V trimming: 10 bases; J trimming: 1 base; junction bases outside the gene matches: 9. The CDR3 is 14 amino acids. The CDR3 DNA reads TGTGCCGTTGACAGGGGAAGGGGCCAAGAGACCCAGTACTTC. Translated: CAVDRGRGQETQYF.

The rearrangement links TRBV9 to TRBJ2-1, with TRBD2 matching over 12 bases. Germline trimming cut 0 bases from V and 9 bases from J; bases unmatched to any gene: 4. CDR1 SGDLS and CDR2 YYNGEE come from the germline V gene. CDR3 length equals 15 residues. CDR3: CASSVVLAGGSEQFF. For the CDR3, the DNA is TGTGCCAGCAGCGTAGTGCTAGCGGGAGGGTCTGAGCAGTTCTTC.

This chain joins TRBV4-1 and TRBJ2-7; D is perhaps TRBD2 (6 bases). This CDR3 is 13 amino acids long. V lost 4 bases and J lost 2, with 9 bases in between. Germline CDR1 and CDR2: MGHRA and YSYEKL. As DNA, the CDR3 is TGCGCCAGCAGCCCTAGCGCGGCCTACGAGCAGTACTTC. Protein sequence: CASSPSAAYEQYF.

The chain links TRBV2 to TRBJ2-3, with D maybe TRBD2 (6 bases). This CDR3 is 18 amino acids long. Germline lookup yields CDR1 SNHLY and CDR2 FYNNEI. V lost 10 bases and J lost 0, with 26 bases in between. CDR3: CATLVGAGLAPSTDTQYF. The CDR3 DNA reads TGTGCCACCCTTGTTGGAGCGGGCCTGGCCCCTAGCACAGATACGCAGTATTTT. Filled out from reference TRBV2 and TRBJ2-3, the complete variable domain reads EPEVTQTPSHQVTQMGQEVILRCVPISNHLYFYWYRQILGQKVEFLVSFYNNEISEKSEIFDDQFSVERPDGSNFTLKIRSTKLEDSAMYFCATLVGAGLAPSTDTQYFGPGTRLTVL.

This clone appeared a single time. The chain is built from TRBV7-9 and TRBJ2-5; D gene unclear. Per the germline V gene, CDR1 is SEHNR and CDR2 is FQNEAQ (reference sequence). The V gene lost 6 bases and the J gene lost 6 bases, with 11 bases spanning the gap. This CDR3 spans 12 amino acids. The chain's CDR3 is CASSRGIQTQYF. CDR3 nucleotide sequence: TGTGCCAGCAGTCGAGGAATTCAGACCCAGTACTTC. Supplemented by reference TRBV7-9 and TRBJ2-5, the full variable domain reads DTGVSQNPRHKITKRGQNVTFRCDPISEHNRLYWYRQTLGQGPEFLTYFQNEAQLEKSRLLSDRFSAERPKGSFSTLEIQRTEQGDSAMYLCASSRGIQTQYFGPGTRLLVL.

The CDR3 sequence is CASSPGTDPYEQYV. The CDR3, as DNA: TGTGCCAGCAGCCCCGGGACAGACCCATACGAGCAGTACGTC. The chain recombines TRBV11-1 with TRBJ2-7; 7 bases match TRBD1. Germline CDR1 is SGHAT and CDR2 is FQDESV (reference sequence). The junction had 8 bases not matched to a gene; V was cut back by 5 bases and J by 4 bases. The CDR3 is made up of 14 amino acids.

The chain joins TRBV27 to TRBJ2-2, with D perhaps matching TRBD1 (6 bases). Trimming stripped 5 bases from V and 5 bases from J, with 18 bases between. This CDR3 region has 16 residues. CDR1 is MNHEY and CDR2 is SMNVEV in the germline V gene (reference sequence). The CDR3 loop is CASSLFLQGRTGELFF. For the CDR3, the DNA is TGTGCCAGCAGTCTTTTCCTACAGGGACGGACCGGGGAGCTGTTTTTT.

The chain recombines TRBV10-2 with TRBJ1-5; D is unclear. CDR1 and CDR2 from the germline V gene are WSHSY and SAAADI. This CDR3 comprises 15 residues. V lost 0 bases and J lost 2, with 8 bases in between. The CDR3 protein is CASSESSARNQPQHF. CDR3 bases: TGCGCCAGCAGTGAGTCTTCCGCGCGCAATCAGCCCCAGCATTTT.

V and J are TRBV19 and TRBJ2-1; 11 nucleotides match TRBD2. Per germline, CDR1 LNHDA and CDR2 SQIVND (reference sequence). The ends lost 3 bases at V and 6 bases at J; junction bases unmatched: 7. The length of the CDR3 is 16 residues. Here the CDR3 reads CASSIILAGGLNEQFF. The CDR3 DNA follows: TGTGCCAGTAGTATTATTCTAGCGGGAGGACTCAATGAGCAGTTCTTC.

The genes are TRBV6-5 and TRBJ2-3, with 9 bases that match TRBD1. CDR3 length: 15 residues. The V gene end was trimmed by 6 bases and the J gene end by 2 bases; junction bases not matched to a gene: 6. The germline CDR1 and CDR2 sequences are MNHEY and SVGAGI. CDR3 DNA sequence: TGTGCCAGCAGGGACAGGGGAAGGAACACAGATACGCAGTATTTT. Protein product: CASRDRGRNTDTQYF.

The chain recombines TRBV9 with TRBJ2-1; 7 bases fit TRBD1. V shed 4 bases and J 6 bases; nucleotides not matched to a gene: 10. Germline assignment: CDR1 SGDLS and CDR2 YYNGEE. The CDR3 contains 15 residues. CDR3: CASSPTGAPSNEQFF. CDR3 DNA sequence: TGTGCCAGCAGCCCTACAGGGGCCCCCAGCAATGAGCAGTTCTTC.

The chain couples TRBV6-5 to TRBJ2-3, with D possibly TRBD2 on 5 matching bases. V was shortened by 3 bases and J by 6 bases, with 16 bases between the two germline ends. The CDR3 is made up of 15 amino acids. Germline lookup yields CDR1 MNHEY and CDR2 SVGAGI. The DNA of the CDR3 is TGTGCCAGCAGTTATCTGCCTTTTGTAGCGGATACGCAGTATTTT. Amino acid sequence: CASSYLPFVADTQYF.

V gene TRBV28 combines with J gene TRBJ2-1; possible D gene TRBD2, 5 bases. The V end lost 3 bases, the J end lost 8 bases, and 17 bases lay between the germline ends. This CDR3 comprises 15 residues. CDR1 is MDHEN, CDR2 SYDVKM, per germline. CDR3 loop: CASSFRGPTMYEQFF. The CDR3 nucleotides read TGTGCCAGCAGTTTTAGAGGGCCGACAATGTATGAGCAGTTCTTC.

This chain uses TRBV28 with TRBJ2-1; 8 bases agree with TRBD1. V gave up 6 bases and J gave up 4 bases; unmatched junction bases: 11. The CDR3 totals 16 residues. Germline V gene sequence: CDR1 MDHEN, CDR2 SYDVKM. The CDR3 region has the DNA TGTGCCAGCAGCTCCTACTCCGGGACAGGATACAATGAGCAGTTCTTC. It specifies CASSSYSGTGYNEQFF.

In regard to this clone: Other DNA sequences within the sample encode an identical CDR3. The V call is TRBV7-2, the J call TRBJ2-7, with TRBD2 identical over 7 bases. Germline values: CDR1 SGHTA, CDR2 FQGNSA. The J segment lost 7 bases and the V segment lost 4 bases, leaving 1 base of the junction unmatched. This CDR3 is built from 11 residues. CDR3 in amino acids: CASSWGGEQYF. The CDR3 bases are TGTGCCAGCAGCTGGGGGGGGGAGCAGTACTTC.

CDR3 protein: CASSFSGTTVTYEQYV. CDR3 bases: TGTGCCAGCAGCTTCAGCGGGACCACGGTAACCTACGAGCAGTACGTC. This chain uses TRBV7-3 with TRBJ2-7, with 7 bases identical to TRBD2. Looked up from germline, CDR1 is SGHTA and CDR2 is FQGTGA. The length of the CDR3 is 16 residues. V lost 3 bases to trimming and J lost 2 bases; unmatched junction nucleotides: 10.

V and J are TRBV15 and TRBJ2-1; no firm D call. Trimming shortened V by 5 bases and J by 6 bases, and 11 bases separated the two germline ends. Germline CDR1 LNHNV, CDR2 YYDKDF (reference sequence). This CDR3 has 13 amino acids. The DNA of the CDR3 is TGTGCCACCAGCCCGACGACTGGCAATGAGCAGTTCTTC. Protein: CATSPTTGNEQFF. The whole variable domain, filled in from reference TRBV15 and TRBJ2-1, reads DAMVIQNPRYQVTQFGKPVTLSCSQTLNHNVMYWYQQKSSQAPKLLFHYYDKDFNNEADTPDNFQSRRPNTSFCFLDIRSPGLGDTAMYLCATSPTTGNEQFFGPGTRLTVL.